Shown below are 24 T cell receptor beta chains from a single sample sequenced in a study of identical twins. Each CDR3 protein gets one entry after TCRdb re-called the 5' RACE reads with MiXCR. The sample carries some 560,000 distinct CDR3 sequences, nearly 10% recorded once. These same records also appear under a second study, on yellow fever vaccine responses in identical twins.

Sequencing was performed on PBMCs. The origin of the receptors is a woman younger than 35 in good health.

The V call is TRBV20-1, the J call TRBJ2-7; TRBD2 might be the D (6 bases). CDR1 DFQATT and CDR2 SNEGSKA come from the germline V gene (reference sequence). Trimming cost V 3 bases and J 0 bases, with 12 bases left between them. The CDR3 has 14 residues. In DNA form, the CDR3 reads TGCAGTGCTAGCCCTAGCGTTAGCTCCTACGAGCAGTACTTC. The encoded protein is CSASPSVSSYEQYF.

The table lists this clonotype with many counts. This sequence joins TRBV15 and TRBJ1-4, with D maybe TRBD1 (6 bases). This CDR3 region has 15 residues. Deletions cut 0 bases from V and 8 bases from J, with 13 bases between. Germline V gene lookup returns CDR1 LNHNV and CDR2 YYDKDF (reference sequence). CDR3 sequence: CATSRDRGAGEKLFF. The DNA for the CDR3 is TGTGCCACCAGCAGAGATCGGGGGGCTGGGGAAAAACTGTTTTTT.

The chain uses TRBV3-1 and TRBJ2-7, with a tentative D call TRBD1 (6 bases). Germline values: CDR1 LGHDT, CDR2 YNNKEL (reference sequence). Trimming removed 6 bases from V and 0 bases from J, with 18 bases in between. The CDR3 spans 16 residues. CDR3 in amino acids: CASSPQGTYHSYEQYF. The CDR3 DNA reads TGTGCCAGCAGTCCCCAGGGGACCTATCACTCCTACGAGCAGTACTTC.

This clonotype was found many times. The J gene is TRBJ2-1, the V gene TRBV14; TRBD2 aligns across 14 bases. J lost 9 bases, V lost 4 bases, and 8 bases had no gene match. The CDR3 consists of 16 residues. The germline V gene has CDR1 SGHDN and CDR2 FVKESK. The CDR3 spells CASSLETSGRVGEQFF. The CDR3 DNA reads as TGTGCCAGCAGCCTTGAGACTAGCGGGAGGGTCGGTGAGCAGTTCTTC.

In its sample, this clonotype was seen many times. This CDR3 reads CSVDGTGVENEQYF. The CDR3 DNA follows: TGCAGCGTTGACGGGACAGGGGTTGAGAACGAGCAGTACTTC. The chain combines TRBV29-1 with TRBJ2-7, with 10 bases identical to TRBD1. V lost 3 bases to trimming and J lost 5 bases; unmatched junction nucleotides: 7. Germline V CDR1 and CDR2: SQVTM, ANQGSEA. This CDR3 spans 14 amino acids.

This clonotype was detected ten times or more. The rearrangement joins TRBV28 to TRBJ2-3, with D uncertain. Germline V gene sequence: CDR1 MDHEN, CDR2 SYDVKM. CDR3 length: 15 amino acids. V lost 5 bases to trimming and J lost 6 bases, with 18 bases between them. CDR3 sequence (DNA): TGTGCCAGCAGTAGCGACGCAATACGAACGGATACGCAGTATTTT. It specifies CASSSDAIRTDTQYF.

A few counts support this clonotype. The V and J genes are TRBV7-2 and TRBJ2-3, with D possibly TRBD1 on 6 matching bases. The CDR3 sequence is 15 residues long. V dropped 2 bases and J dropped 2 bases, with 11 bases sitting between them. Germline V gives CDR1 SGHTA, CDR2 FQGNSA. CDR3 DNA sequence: TGTGCCAGCAGCTTAAGGACAGCCTCCACAGATACGCAGTATTTT. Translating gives CASSLRTASTDTQYF.

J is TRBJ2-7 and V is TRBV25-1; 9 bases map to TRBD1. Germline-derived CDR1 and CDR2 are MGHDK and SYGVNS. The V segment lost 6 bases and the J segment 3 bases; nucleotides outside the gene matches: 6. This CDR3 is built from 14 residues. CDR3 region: CASSTGTGNYEQYF. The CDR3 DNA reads TGTGCCAGCAGCACCGGGACAGGGAACTACGAGCAGTACTTC.

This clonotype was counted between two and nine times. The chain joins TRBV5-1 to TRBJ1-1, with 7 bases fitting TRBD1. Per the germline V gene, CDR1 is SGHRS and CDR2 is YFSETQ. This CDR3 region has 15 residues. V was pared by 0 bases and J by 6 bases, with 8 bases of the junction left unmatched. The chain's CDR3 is CASSLAYRGSAEAFF. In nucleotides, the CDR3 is TGCGCCAGCAGCTTGGCCTACAGGGGCAGCGCTGAAGCTTTCTTT. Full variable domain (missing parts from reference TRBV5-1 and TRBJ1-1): KAGVTQTPRYLIKTRGQQVTLSCSPISGHRSVSWYQQTPGQGLQFLFEYFSETQRNKGNFPGRFSGRQFSNSRSEMNVSTLELGDSALYLCASSLAYRGSAEAFFGQGTRLTVV.

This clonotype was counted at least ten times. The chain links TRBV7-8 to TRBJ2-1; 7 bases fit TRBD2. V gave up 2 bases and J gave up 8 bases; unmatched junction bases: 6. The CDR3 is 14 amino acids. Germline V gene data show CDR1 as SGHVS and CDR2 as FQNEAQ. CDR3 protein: CASSLNAGADEQFF. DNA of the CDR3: TGTGCCAGCAGCTTAAATGCGGGAGCCGATGAGCAGTTCTTC.

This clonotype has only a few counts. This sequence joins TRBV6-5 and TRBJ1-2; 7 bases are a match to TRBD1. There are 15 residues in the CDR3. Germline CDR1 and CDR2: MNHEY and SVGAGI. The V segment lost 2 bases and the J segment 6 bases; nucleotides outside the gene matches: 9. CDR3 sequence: CASSYTRQGKNGYTF. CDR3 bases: TGTGCCAGCAGTTACACCCGACAGGGTAAAAATGGCTACACCTTC.

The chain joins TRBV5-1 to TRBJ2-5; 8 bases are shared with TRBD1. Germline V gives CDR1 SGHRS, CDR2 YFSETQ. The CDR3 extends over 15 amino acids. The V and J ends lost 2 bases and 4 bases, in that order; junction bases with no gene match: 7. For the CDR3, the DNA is TGCGCCAGCAGCTTTGGGCAGGGGGCATCAGAGACCCAGTACTTC. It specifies CASSFGQGASETQYF.

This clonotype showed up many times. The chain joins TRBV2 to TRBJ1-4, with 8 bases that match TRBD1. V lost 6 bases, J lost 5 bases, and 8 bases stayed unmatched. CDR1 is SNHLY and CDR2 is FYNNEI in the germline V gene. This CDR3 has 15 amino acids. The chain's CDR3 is CASRIRTGSNEKLFF. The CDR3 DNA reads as TGTGCCAGCAGGATTCGGACAGGGTCCAATGAAAAACTGTTTTTT.

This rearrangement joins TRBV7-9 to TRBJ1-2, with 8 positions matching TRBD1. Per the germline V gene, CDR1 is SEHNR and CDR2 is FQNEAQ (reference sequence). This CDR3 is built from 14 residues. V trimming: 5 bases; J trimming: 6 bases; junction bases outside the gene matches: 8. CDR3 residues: CASSPRGQGNGYTF. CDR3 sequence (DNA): TGTGCCAGCAGCCCCCGTGGACAGGGAAATGGCTACACCTTC.

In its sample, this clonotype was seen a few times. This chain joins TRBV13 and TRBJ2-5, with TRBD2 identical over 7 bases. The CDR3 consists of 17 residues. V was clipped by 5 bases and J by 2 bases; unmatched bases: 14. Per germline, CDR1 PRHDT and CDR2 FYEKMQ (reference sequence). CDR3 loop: CASSPPRGLVGQETQYF. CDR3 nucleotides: TGTGCCAGCAGCCCCCCTCGTGGACTAGTAGGACAAGAGACCCAGTACTTC. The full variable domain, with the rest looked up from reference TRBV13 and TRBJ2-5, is AAGVIQSPRHLIKEKRETATLKCYPIPRHDTVYWYQQGPGQDPQFLISFYEKMQSDKGSIPDRFSAQQFSDYHSELNMSSLELGDSALYFCASSPPRGLVGQETQYFGPGTRLLVL.

The CDR3 DNA reads TGTGCCAGCAGTGCCCCAGCGGGACGATTCTCCTACGAGCAGTACTTC. This translates into CASSAPAGRFSYEQYF. The V gene is TRBV28, the J gene TRBJ2-7, with 7 bases aligning to TRBD2. Germline CDR1 is MDHEN and CDR2 is SYDVKM. The ends lost 5 bases at V and 0 bases at J; junction bases unmatched: 10. The CDR3 runs to 16 residues. The whole variable domain, remainder taken from reference TRBV28 and TRBJ2-7, is DVKVTQSSRYLVKRTGEKVFLECVQDMDHENMFWYRQDPGLGLRLIYFSYDVKMKEKGDIPEGYSVSREKKERFSLILESASTNQTSMYLCASSAPAGRFSYEQYFGPGTRLTVT.

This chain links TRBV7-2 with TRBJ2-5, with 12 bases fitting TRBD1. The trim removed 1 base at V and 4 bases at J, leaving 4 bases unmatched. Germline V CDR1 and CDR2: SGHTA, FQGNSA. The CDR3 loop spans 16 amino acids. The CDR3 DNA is TGTGCCAGCAGCTTAGGGGGGACAGGGGGCGGAGAGACCCAGTACTTC. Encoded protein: CASSLGGTGGGETQYF.

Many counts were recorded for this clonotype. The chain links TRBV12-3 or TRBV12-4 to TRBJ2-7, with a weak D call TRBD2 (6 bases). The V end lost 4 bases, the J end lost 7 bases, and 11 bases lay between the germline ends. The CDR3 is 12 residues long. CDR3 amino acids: CASSWGAGEQYF. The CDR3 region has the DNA TGTGCCAGCAGTTGGGGAGCGGGTGAGCAGTACTTC.

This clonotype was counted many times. CDR3 residues: CASTPGQGTHEQYF. The CDR3 DNA reads as TGTGCCAGCACCCCCGGGCAGGGGACCCACGAGCAGTACTTC. V and J are TRBV6-1 and TRBJ2-7; D is possibly TRBD1 (6 bases). This CDR3 has 14 amino acids. The germline CDR1 and CDR2 sequences are MNHNS and SASEGT. With 7 bases removed from V and 5 bases from J, the gap between germline ends came to 18 bases.

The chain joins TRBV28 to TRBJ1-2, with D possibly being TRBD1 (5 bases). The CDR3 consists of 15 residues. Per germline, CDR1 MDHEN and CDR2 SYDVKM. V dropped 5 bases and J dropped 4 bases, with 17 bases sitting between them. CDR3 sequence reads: CASSPSGDESYGYTF. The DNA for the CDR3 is TGTGCCAGCAGTCCCTCGGGGGACGAAAGCTATGGCTACACCTTC.

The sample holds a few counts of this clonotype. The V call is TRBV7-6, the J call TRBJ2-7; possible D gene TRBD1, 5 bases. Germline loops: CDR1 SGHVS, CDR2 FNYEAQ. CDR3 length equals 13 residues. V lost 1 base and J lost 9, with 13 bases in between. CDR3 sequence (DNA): TGTGCCAGCAGCTTAGAGACAGCTGAGTTGCAGTACTTC. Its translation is CASSLETAELQYF.

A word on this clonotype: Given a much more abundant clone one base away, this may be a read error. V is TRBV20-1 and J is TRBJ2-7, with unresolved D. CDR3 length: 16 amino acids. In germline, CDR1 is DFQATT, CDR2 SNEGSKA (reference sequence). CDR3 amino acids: CCARDRLRNRLYEQYF. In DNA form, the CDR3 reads TGCTGTGCTAGAGATAGATTAAGAAATCGGCTCTACGAGCAGTACTTC.

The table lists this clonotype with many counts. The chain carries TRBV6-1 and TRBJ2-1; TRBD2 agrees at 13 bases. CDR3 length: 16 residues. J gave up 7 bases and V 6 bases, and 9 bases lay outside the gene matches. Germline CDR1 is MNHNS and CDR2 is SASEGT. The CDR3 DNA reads TGTGCCAGCAGCCGCGGGACTAGCGGGAAAGGGAATGAGCAGTTCTTC. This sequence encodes CASSRGTSGKGNEQFF.

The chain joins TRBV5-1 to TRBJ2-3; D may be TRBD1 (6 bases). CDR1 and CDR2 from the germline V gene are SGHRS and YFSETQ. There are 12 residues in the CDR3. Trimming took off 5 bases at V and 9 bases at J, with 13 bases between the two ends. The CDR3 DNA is TGCGCCAGCAGGGAACAGGGCGGCACGCAGTATTTT. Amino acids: CASREQGGTQYF.